The rows below give T cell receptor beta chains drawn from one sample of a study of blood T cell repertoires in COVID-19. Profiled with immunoSEQ multiplex PCR; TCRdb holds only in-frame clones, not every one. This table holds 120,000 to 150,000 clones, roughly 82% found once. Input material: peripheral blood. These receptors originate from a human donor with acute or convalescent COVID-19. The donor label of this sample is uncertain. Each CDR3 is given with its conserved first and last residue.

>TRBV5-5|TRBJ1-5
CASSWRADGNQPQHF
>TRBV2|TRBJ1-2
CASRTSGYGYTF
>TRBV15|TRBJ2-4
CATSRLGGLAKNIQYF
>TRBV2|TRBJ2-3
CASSEALTSGGTDTQYF
>TRBV11-2|TRBJ2-1
CASSLALAGVGEQFF
>TRBV5-1|TRBJ1-2
CASSLLSPYAAHF
>TRBV3-1/TRBV3-2|TRBJ1-2
CASSQERAGYTF
>TRBV7-9|TRBJ2-5
CASSNQRGSRRETQYF
>TRBV6-1|TRBJ1-3
CASSELTGYGHTIYF
>TRBV6-1|TRBJ2-7
CASSPPRKSYEQYF
>TRBV3-1/TRBV3-2|TRBJ1-3
CASRAASSGNTIYF
>TRBV27|TRBJ1-1
CASRGRGEAFF
>TRBV6-7|TRBJ2-7
CASSYSRLVPYEQYF
>TRBV7-7|TRBJ2-2
CASSPYPNQGAYTGELFF
>TRBV18|TRBJ1-2
CASSPLQGDGYTF
>TRBV5-1|TRBJ1-2
CASSLEPTGTGENGYTF
>TRBV6-2/TRBV6-3|TRBJ1-2
CASSSGQGVRDGYTF
>TRBV4-2|TRBJ2-1
CASSQETGGEQFF
>TRBV6-2/TRBV6-3|TRBJ2-7
CASSRSDRGNYEQYF
>TRBV30|TRBJ1-1
CAWSQGQRLEAFF
>TRBV30|TRBJ1-1
CALDTGNTEAFF
>TRBV19|TRBJ1-1
CASADRAIMNTEAFF
>TRBV15|TRBJ1-5
CATSGLQDYNQPQHF
>TRBV30|TRBJ1-2
CAWTIRGGYTF
>TRBV11-1|TRBJ2-7
CASSFDSQSSYEQYF
>TRBV28|TRBJ1-1
CASSWGQAEAFF
>TRBV5-4|TRBJ2-2
CASSLAGVRTGELFF
>TRBV14|TRBJ1-1
CASSQANRGNTEAFF
>TRBV14|TRBJ1-1
CASSQDLGGVEAFF
>TRBV6-5|TRBJ1-4
CAGAPTGRRNEKLFF
>TRBV10-2|TRBJ1-5
CASSVGPASNQPQHF
>TRBV6-5|TRBJ1-1
CASSYDSLNTEAFF
>TRBV6-2/TRBV6-3|TRBJ2-1
CASSSRQGSLYNEQFF
>TRBV19|TRBJ1-1
CASSKGTNRGLGTEAFF
>TRBV11-2|TRBJ2-1
CASSFADRERREQFF
>TRBV9|TRBJ2-5
CASSPLSSGGYETQYF
>TRBV19|TRBJ1-5
CASSPRQGSGQPQHF
>TRBV4-1|TRBJ2-5
CASSHGGLLQETQYF
>TRBV5-4|TRBJ1-4
CASSLREGQSEKLFF
>TRBV10-3|TRBJ2-7
CAISTYEQYF
>TRBV2|TRBJ2-7
CASSFDRGTDEQYF
>TRBV5-1|TRBJ2-6
CASSLAGTSTSGANVLTF
>TRBV30|TRBJ1-2
CAWSRGGMGGYTF
>TRBV19|TRBJ1-6
CASSIGGGYNSPLHF
>TRBV5-4|TRBJ1-3
CASSNTGQGFSGNTIYF